This TCR beta chain came from a study of T cell changes during pregnancy in multiple sclerosis. From germline, CDR1 is MNHEY and CDR2 SMNVEV (reference sequence). The CDR3 totals 13 residues. The J segment lost 4 bases and the V segment lost 1 base, leaving 0 bases of the junction unmatched. Only in-frame clones appear in the TCRdb table, and some are missing; sequencing was by immunoSEQ multiplex PCR. The table has tens of thousands of clones, over 90% seen once. This chain connects TRBV27 to TRBJ1-1; 7 bases align to TRBD1. The origin of this receptor is a female donor with multiple sclerosis, enrolled in a pregnancy study. This material consisted of peripheral blood, taken after pregnancy. In nucleotides, the CDR3 is TGTGCCAGCAGTTTATACAGGGGCACTGAAGCTTTCTTT. The encoded protein is CASSLYRGTEAFF.